This T cell receptor (beta chain) was documented in a study of beta chain features in type 1 diabetes. The CDR3 covers 15 residues. Germline V gene data show CDR1 as LNHNV and CDR2 as YYDKDF (reference sequence). V trimming: 1 base; J trimming: 0 bases; junction bases outside the gene matches: 2. Reverse transcription of all isolated RNA meant that expressed TCRB transcripts were sequenced. Measured with immunoSEQ multiplex PCR; TCRdb has only the in-frame clones, and not every one. This sample has some 250,000 clones; 14% occur once, and the top ten carry about 0.018%. This clone was counted only a few times. Antigen unknown. Findings and caveats of the study: Shortening that was moderate but significant affected the TCRB CDR3s of Type 1 diabetes patients in all four CD4+ subsets.

This receptor was identified in a man younger than 45 with type 1 diabetes. What was sequenced was naive CD4+ T cells from blood. The V and J genes are TRBV15 and TRBJ2-7, with 8 nucleotides matching TRBD1. CDR3 residues: CATSRGTGTSYEQYF. The DNA of the CDR3 is TGTGCCACCAGCAGAGGGACAGGGACCTCCTACGAGCAGTACTTC.